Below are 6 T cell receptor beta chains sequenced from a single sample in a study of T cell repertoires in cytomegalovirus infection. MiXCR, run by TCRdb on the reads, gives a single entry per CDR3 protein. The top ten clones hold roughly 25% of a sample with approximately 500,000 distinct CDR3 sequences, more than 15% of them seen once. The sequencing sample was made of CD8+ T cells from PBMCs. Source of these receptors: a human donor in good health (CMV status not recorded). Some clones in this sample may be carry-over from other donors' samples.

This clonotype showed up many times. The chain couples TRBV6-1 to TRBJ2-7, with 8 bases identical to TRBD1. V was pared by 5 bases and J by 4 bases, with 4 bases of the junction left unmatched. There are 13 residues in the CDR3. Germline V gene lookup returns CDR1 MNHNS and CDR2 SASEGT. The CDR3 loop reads CASSLRGRYEQYF. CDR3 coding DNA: TGTGCCAGCAGTCTCAGGGGGCGTTACGAGCAGTACTTC.

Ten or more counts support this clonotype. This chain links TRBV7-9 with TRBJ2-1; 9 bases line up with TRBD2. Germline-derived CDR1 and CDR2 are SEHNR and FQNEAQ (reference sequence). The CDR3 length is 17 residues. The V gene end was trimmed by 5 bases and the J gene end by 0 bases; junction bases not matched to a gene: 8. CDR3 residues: CASSPPSGVSSYNEQFF. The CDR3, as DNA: TGTGCCAGCAGCCCCCCTAGCGGGGTGAGCTCCTACAATGAGCAGTTCTTC.

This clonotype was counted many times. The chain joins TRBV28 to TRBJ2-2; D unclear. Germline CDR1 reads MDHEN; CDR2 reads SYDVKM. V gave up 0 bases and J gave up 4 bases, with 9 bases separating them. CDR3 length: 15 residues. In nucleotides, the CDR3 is TGTGCCAGCAGTTTATGGCGGCGGTCCACCGGGGAGCTGTTTTTT. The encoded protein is CASSLWRRSTGELFF.

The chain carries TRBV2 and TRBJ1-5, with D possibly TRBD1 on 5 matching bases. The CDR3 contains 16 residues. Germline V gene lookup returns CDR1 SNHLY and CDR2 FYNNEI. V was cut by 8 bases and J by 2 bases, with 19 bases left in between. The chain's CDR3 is CASEEGGARGNQPQHF. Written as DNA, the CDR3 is TGTGCCAGCGAGGAAGGTGGGGCCAGGGGCAATCAGCCCCAGCATTTT.

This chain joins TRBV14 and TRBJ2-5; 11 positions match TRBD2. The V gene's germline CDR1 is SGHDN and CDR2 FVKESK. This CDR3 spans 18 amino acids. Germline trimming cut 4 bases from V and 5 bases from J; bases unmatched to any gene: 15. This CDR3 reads CASSPRSLAGGPPETQYF. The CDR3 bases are TGTGCCAGCAGCCCGCGTTCTTTAGCGGGGGGGCCCCCGGAGACCCAGTACTTC.

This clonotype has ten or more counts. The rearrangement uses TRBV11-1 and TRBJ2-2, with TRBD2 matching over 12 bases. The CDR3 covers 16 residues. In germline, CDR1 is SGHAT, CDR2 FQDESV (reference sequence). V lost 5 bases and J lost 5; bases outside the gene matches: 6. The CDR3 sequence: CASSALLAGGTGELFF. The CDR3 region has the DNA TGTGCCAGCAGCGCGTTACTAGCGGGAGGTACCGGGGAGCTGTTTTTT. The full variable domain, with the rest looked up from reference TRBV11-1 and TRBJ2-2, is EAEVAQSPRYKITEKSQAVAFWCDPISGHATLYWYRQILGQGPELLVQFQDESVVDDSQLPKDRFSAERLKGVDSTLKIQPAELGDSAMYLCASSALLAGGTGELFFGEGSRLTVL.